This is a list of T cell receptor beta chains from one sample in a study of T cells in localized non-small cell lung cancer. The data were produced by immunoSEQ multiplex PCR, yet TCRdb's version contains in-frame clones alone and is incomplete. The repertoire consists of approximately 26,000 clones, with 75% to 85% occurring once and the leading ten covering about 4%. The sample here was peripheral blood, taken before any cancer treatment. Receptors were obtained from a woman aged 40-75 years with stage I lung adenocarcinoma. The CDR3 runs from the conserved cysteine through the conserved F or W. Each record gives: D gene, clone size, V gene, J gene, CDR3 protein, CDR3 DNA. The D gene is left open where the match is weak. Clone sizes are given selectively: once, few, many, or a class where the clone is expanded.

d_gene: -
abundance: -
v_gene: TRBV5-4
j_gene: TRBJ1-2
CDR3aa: CASSVGGVGYTF
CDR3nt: TGTGCCAGCAGCGTGGGAGGGGTCGGCTACACCTTC

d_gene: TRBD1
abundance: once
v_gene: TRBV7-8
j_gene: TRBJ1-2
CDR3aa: CASSFPGTGGNYGYTF
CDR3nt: TGTGCCAGCAGCTTTCCCGGGACAGGGGGCAACTATGGCTACACCTTC

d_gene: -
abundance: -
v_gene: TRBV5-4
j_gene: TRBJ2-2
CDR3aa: CASSAGDRNTGELFF
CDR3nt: TGTGCCAGCAGCGCTGGGGACCGGAACACCGGGGAGCTGTTTTTT

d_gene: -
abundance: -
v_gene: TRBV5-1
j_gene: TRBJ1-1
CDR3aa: CASSFSVNTEAFF
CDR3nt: TGCGCCAGCAGCTTCTCGGTGAACACTGAAGCTTTCTTT

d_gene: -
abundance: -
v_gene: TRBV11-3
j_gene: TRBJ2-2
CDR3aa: CASSRRRNTGELFF
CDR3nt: TGTGCCAGCAGCCGTCGGCGCAACACCGGGGAGCTGTTTTTT

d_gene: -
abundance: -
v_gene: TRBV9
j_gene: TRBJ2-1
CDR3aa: CASSVGLGTSRVSGEQFF
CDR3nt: TGTGCCAGCAGCGTAGGTTTAGGGACGTCCAGGGTGTCTGGTGAGCAGTTCTTC

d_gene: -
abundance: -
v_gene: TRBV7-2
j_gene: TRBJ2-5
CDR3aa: CASSPGETQYF
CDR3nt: TGTGCCAGCAGCCCGGGGGAGACCCAGTACTTC

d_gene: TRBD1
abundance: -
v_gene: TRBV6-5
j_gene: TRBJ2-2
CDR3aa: CASSYSGGANTGELFF
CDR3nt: TGTGCCAGCAGTTACTCAGGGGGCGCGAACACCGGGGAGCTGTTTTTT

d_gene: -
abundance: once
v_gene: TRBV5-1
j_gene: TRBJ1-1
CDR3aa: CASSLGAGETEAFF
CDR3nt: TGCGCCAGCAGCTTGGGGGCAGGGGAAACTGAAGCTTTCTTT

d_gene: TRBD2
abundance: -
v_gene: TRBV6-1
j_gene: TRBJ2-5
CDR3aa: CASSEAWTSVQETQYF
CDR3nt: TGTGCCAGCAGTGAAGCCTGGACTAGCGTCCAAGAGACCCAGTACTTC

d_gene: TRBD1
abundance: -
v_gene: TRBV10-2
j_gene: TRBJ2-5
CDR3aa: CASSVPTGGWETQYF
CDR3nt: TGCGCCAGCAGTGTACCGACAGGGGGGTGGGAGACCCAGTACTTC

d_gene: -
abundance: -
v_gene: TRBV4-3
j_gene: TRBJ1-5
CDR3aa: CASSQGGQRNQPQHF
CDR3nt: TGCGCCAGCAGCCAAGGTGGACAGCGCAATCAGCCCCAGCATTTT

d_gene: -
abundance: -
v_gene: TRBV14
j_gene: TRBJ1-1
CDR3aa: CASSQDLPSPSTEAFF
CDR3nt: TGTGCCAGCAGCCAAGATCTACCTTCTCCCAGCACTGAAGCTTTCTTT